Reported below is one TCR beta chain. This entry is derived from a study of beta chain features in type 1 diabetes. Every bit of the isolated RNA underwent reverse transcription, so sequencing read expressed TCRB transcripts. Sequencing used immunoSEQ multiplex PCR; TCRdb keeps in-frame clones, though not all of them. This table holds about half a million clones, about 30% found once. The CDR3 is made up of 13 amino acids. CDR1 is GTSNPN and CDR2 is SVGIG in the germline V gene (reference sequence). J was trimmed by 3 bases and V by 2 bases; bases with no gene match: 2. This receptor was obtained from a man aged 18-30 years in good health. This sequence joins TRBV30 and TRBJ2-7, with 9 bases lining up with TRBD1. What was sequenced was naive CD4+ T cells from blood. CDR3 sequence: CAWSWDRVYEQYF. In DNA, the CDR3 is TGTGCCTGGAGTTGGGACAGGGTCTACGAGCAGTACTTC.